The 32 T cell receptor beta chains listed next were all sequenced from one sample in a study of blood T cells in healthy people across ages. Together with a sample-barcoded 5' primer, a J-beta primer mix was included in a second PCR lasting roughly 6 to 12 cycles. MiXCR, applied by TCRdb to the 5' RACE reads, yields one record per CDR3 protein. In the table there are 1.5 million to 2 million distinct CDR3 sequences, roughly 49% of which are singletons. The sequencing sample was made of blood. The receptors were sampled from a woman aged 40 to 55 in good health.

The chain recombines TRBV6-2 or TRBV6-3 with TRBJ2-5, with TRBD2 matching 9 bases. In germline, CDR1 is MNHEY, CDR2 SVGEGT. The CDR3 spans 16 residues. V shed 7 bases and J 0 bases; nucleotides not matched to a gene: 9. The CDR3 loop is CASMRAGGLYQETQYF. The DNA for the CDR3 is TGTGCCAGCATGCGAGCGGGGGGCCTGTACCAAGAGACCCAGTACTTC.

The CDR3 DNA reads TGCGCCAGCAGCTCGATTGGCCATGAGACCCAGTACTTC. This encodes CASSSIGHETQYF. V usage is TRBV5-1 and J usage is TRBJ2-5; D is unclear. Germline V gene lookup returns CDR1 SGHRS and CDR2 YFSETQ. V was trimmed by 3 bases and J by 5 bases, leaving 11 bases between them. This CDR3 region has 13 residues.

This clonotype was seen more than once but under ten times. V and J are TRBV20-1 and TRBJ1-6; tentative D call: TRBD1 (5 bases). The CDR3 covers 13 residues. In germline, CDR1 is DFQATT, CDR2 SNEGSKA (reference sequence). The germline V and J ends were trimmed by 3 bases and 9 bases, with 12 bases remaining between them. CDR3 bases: TGCAGTGCTAGGGAAGGGGCGAGTTCACCCCTCCACTTT. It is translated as CSAREGASSPLHF.

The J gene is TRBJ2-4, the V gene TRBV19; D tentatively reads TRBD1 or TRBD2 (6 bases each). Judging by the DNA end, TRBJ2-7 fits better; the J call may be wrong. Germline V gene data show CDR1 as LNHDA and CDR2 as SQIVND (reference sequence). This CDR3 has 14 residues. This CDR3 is CASSIKGGHYEQYF. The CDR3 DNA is TGTGCCAGTAGTATCAAGGGGGGACACTACGAGCAGTACTTC.

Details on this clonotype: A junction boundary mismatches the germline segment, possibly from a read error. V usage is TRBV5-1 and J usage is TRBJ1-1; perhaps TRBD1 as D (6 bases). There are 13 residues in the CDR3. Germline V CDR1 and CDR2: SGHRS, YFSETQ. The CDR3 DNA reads TGCGCCAGCAGGTTTACAGGGAACGCTGAAGCTTTCTTT. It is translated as CASRFTGNAEAFF.

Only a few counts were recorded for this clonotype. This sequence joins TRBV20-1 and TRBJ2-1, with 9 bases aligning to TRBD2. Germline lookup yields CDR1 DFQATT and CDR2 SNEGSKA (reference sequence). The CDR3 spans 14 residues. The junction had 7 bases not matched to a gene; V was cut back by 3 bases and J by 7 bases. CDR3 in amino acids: CSARQRGERNEQFF. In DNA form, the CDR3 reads TGCAGTGCTAGGCAGCGGGGGGAAAGGAATGAGCAGTTCTTC.

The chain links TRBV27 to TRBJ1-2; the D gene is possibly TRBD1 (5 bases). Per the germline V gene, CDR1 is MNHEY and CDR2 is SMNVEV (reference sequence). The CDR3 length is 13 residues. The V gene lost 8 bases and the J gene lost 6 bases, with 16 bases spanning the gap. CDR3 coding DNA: TGTGCCAGCGGATCGGACATATCTGATGGCTACACCTTC. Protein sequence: CASGSDISDGYTF.

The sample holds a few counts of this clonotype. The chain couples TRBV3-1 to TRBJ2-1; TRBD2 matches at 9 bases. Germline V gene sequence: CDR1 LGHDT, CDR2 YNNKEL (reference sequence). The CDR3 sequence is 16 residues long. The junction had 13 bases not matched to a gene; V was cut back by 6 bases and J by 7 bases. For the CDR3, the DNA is TGTGCCAGCAGTACCGTAAGGCGGGGGGGCCTAAATGAGCAGTTCTTC. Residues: CASSTVRRGGLNEQFF.

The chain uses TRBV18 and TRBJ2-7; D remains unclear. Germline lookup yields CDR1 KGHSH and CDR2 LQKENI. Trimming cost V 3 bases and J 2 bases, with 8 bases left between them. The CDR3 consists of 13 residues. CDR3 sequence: CASSPNFAYEQYF. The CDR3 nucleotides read TGTGCCAGCTCACCCAATTTTGCCTACGAGCAGTACTTC.

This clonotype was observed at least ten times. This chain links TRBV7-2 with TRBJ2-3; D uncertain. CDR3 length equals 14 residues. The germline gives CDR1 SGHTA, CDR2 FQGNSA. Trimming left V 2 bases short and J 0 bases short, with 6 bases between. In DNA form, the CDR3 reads TGTGCCAGCAGCTTACGGCCCAGCACAGATACGCAGTATTTT. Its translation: CASSLRPSTDTQYF.

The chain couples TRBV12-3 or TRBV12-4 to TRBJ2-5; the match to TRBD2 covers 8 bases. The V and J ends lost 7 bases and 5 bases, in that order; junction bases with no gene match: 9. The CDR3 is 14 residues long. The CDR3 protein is CASKTGGAYETQYF. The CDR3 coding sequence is TGTGCCAGCAAAACCGGGGGGGCCTATGAGACCCAGTACTTC.

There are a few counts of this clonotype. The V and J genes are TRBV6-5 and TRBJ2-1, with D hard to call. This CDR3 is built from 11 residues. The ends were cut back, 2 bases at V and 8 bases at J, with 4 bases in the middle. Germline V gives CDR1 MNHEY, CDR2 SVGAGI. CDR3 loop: CASSYDDEQFF. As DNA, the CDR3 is TGTGCCAGCAGTTACGACGATGAGCAGTTCTTC.

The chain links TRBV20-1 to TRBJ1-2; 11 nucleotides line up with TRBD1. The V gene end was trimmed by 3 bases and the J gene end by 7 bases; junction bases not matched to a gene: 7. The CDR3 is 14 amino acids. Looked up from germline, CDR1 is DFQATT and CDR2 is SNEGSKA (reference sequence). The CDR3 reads CSASEGTGGSGYTF. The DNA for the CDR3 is TGCAGTGCTAGCGAGGGGACAGGGGGTTCTGGCTACACCTTC.

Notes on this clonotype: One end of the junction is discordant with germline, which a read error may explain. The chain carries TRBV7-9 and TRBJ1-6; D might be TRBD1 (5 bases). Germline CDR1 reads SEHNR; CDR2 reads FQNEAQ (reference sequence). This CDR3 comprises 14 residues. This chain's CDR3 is CAGERGGDNSPLHF. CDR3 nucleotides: TGTGCCGGGGAGCGGGGAGGGGATAATTCGCCCCTCCACTTT.

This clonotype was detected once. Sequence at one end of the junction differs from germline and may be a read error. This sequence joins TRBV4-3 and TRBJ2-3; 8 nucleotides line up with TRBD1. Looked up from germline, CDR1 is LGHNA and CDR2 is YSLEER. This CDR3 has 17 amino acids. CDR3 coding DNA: TGCACCAGCAGCCCACGACAGGGGCCGTCTAGCACAGATACGCAGTATTTT. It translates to CTSSPRQGPSSTDTQYF.

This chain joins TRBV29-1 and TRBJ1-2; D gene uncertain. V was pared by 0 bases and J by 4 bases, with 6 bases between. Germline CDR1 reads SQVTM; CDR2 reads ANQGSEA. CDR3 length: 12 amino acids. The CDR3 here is CSVEDQVYGYTF. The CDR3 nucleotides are TGCAGCGTTGAAGATCAGGTCTATGGCTACACCTTC.

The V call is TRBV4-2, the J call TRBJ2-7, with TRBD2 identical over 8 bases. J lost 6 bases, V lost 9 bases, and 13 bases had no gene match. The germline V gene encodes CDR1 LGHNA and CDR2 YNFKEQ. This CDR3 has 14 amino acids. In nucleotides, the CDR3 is TGTGCCAGTGCTTCGGGGGGGAATCCTCTCGAGCAGTACTTC. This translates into CASASGGNPLEQYF.

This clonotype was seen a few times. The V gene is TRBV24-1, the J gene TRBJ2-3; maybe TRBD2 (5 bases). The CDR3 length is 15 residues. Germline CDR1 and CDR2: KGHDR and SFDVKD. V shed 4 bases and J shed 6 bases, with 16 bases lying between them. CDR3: CATSDPAGRGDTQYF. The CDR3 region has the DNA TGTGCCACCAGTGACCCCGCTGGTCGAGGGGATACGCAGTATTTT.

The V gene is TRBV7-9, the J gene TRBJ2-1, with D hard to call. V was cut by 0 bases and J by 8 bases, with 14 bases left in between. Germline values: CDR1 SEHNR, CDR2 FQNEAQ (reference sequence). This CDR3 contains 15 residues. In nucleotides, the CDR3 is TGTGCCAGCAGCTTAGCGGCGTTCCGGACGGATGAGCAGTTCTTC. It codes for CASSLAAFRTDEQFF.

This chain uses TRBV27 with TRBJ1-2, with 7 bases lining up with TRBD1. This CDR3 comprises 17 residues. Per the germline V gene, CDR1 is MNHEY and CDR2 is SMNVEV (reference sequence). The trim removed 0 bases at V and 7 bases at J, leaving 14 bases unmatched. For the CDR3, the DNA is TGTGCCAGCAGTTTATCGATCCCCCAGGGGGGGCTATTTGGCTACACCTTC. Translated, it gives CASSLSIPQGGLFGYTF.

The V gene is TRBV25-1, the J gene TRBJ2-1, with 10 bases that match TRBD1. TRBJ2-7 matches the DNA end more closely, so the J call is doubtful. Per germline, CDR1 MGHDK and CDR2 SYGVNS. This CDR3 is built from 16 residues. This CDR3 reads CATILYKGTGEWEQYF. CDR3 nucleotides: TGTGCCACCATACTATATAAGGGGACAGGGGAATGGGAGCAGTACTTC.

CDR3 in DNA: TGTGCCAGCAGTAGAGGGTCCCTAGATACGCAGTATTTT. It is translated as CASSRGSLDTQYF. The rearrangement links TRBV12-3 or TRBV12-4 to TRBJ2-3; D is perhaps TRBD2 (5 bases). CDR3 length: 13 residues. V was clipped by 5 bases and J by 5 bases, with 11 bases between them.

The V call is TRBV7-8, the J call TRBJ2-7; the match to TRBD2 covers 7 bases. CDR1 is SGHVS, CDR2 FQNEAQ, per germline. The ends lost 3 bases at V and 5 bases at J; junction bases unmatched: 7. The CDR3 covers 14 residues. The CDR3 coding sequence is TGTGCCAGCAGCTTTGGGGGACTACTCGACGAGCAGTACTTC. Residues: CASSFGGLLDEQYF.

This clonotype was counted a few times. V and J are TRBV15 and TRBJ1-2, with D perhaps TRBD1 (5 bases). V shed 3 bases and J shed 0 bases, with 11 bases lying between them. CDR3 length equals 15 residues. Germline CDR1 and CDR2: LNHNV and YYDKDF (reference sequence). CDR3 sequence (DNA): TGTGCCACCAGCAGGGACCCAGGGACTAACTATGGCTACACCTTC. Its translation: CATSRDPGTNYGYTF. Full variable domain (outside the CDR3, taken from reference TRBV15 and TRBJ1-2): DAMVIQNPRYQVTQFGKPVTLSCSQTLNHNVMYWYQQKSSQAPKLLFHYYDKDFNNEADTPDNFQSRRPNTSFCFLDIRSPGLGDTAMYLCATSRDPGTNYGYTFGSGTRLTVV.

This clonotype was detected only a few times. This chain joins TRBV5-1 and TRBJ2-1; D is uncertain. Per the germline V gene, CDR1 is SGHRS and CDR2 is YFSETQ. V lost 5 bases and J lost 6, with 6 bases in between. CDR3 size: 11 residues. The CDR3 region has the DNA TGCGCCAGCAGGGAATTCAATGAGCAGTTCTTC. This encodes CASREFNEQFF. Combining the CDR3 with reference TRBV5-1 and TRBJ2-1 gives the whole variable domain KAGVTQTPRYLIKTRGQQVTLSCSPISGHRSVSWYQQTPGQGLQFLFEYFSETQRNKGNFPGRFSGRQFSNSRSEMNVSTLELGDSALYLCASREFNEQFFGPGTRLTVL.

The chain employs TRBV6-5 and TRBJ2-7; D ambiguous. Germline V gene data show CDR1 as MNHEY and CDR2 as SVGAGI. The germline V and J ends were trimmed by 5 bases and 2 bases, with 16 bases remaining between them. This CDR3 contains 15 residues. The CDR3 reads CASSESARWAYEQYF. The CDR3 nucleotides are TGTGCCAGCAGTGAATCGGCCAGGTGGGCCTACGAGCAGTACTTC.

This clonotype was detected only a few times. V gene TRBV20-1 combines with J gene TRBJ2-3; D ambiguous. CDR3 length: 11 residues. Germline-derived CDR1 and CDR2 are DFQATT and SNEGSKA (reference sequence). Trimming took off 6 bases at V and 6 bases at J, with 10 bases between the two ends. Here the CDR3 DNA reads TGCAGTGCCTTGGGATTGGATACGCAGTATTTT. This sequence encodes CSALGLDTQYF.

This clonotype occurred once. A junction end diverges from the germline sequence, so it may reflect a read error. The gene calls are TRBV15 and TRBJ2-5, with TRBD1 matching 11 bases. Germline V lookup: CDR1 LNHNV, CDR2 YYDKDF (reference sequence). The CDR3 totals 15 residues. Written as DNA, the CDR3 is TGTGCCACCAGCAGAGTAGGGACAGGGGGAAAGACCCAGTGCTTC. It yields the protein CATSRVGTGGKTQCF.

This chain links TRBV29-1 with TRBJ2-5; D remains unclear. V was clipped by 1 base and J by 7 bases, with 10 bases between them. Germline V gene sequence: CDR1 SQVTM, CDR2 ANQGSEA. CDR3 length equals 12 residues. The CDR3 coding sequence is TGCAGCGTTGAAGGTCGGAGAGGGACCCAGTACTTC. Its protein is CSVEGRRGTQYF.

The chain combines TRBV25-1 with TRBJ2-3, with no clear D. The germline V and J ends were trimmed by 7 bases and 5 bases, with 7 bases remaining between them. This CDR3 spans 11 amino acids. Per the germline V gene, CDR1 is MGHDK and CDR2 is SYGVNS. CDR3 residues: CASTVGDTQYF. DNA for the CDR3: TGTGCCAGCACCGTTGGAGATACGCAGTATTTT.

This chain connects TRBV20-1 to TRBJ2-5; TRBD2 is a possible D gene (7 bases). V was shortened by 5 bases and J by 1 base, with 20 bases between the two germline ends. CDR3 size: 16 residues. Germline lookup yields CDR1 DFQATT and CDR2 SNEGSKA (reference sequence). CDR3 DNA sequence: TGCAGTGCTCCCAATATGGGGGGGGCAATCCAAGAGACCCAGTACTTC. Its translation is CSAPNMGGAIQETQYF.

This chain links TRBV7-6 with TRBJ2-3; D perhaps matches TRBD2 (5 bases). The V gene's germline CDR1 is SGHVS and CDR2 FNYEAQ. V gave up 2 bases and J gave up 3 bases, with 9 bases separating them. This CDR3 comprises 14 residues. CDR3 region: CASSLYEGTDTQYF. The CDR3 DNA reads TGTGCCAGCAGCTTATATGAGGGAACAGATACGCAGTATTTT.